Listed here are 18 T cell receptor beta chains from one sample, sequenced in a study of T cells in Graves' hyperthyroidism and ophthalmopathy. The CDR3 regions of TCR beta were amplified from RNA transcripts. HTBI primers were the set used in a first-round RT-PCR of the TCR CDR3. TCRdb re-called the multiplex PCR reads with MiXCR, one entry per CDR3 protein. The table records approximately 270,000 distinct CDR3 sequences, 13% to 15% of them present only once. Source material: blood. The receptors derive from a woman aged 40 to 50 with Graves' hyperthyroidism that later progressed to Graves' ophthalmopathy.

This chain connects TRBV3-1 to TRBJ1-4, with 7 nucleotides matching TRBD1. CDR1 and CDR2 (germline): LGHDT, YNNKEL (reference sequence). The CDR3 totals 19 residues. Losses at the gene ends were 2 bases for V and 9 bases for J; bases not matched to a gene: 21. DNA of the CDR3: TGTGCCAGCAGCCAAAATCTTAGGGGGCGAGTTCTGGACCTTAAAAAACTGTTTTTT. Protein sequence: CASSQNLRGRVLDLKKLFF. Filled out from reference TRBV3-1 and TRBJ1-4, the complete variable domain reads DTAVSQTPKYLVTQMGNDKSIKCEQNLGHDTMYWYKQDSKKFLKIMFSYNNKELIINETVPNRFSPKSPDKAHLNLHINSLELGDSAVYFCASSQNLRGRVLDLKKLFFGSGTQLSVL.

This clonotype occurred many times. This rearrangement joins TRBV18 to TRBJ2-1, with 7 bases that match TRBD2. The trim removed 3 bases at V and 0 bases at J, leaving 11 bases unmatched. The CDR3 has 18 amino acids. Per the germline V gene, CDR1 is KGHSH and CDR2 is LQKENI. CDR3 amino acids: CASSPRRLAGSSYNEQFF. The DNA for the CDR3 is TGTGCCAGCTCACCCAGGAGACTAGCTGGAAGCTCCTACAATGAGCAGTTCTTC. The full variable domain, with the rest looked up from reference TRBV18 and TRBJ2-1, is NAGVMQNPRHLVRRRGQEARLRCSPMKGHSHVYWYRQLPEEGLKFMVYLQKENIIDESGMPKERFSAEFPKEGPSILRIQQVVRGDSAAYFCASSPRRLAGSSYNEQFFGPGTRLTVL.

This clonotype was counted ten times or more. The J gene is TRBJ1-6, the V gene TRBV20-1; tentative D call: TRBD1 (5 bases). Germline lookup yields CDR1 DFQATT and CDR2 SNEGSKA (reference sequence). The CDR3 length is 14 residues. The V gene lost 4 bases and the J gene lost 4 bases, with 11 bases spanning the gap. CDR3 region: CSAKLRVYNSPLHF. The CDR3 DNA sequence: TGCAGTGCTAAACTCAGGGTTTATAATTCACCCCTCCACTTT.

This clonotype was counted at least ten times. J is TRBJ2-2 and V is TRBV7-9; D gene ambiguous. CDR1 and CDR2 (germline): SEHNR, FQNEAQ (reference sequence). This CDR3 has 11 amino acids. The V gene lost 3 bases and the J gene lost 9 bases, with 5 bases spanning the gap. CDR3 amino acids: CASSFNRELFF. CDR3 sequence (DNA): TGTGCCAGCAGCTTTAACAGGGAGCTGTTTTTT.

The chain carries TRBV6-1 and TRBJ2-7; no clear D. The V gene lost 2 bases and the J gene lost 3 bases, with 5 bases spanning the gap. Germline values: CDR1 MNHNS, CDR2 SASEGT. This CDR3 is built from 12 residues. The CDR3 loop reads CASSELGYEQYF. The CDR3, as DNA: TGTGCCAGCAGTGAACTAGGCTACGAGCAGTACTTC.

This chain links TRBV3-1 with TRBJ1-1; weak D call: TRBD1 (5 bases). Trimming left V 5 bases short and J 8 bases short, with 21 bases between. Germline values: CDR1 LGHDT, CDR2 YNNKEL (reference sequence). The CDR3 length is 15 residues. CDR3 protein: CASSYRRRGGKEAFF. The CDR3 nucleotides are TGTGCCAGCAGCTACCGAAGGAGGGGAGGGAAGGAAGCTTTCTTT.

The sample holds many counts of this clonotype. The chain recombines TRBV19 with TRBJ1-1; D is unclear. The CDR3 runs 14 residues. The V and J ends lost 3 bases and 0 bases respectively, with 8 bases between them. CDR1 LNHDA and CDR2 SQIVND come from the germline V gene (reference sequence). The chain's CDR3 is CASSIGQLNTEAFF. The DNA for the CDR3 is TGTGCCAGTAGTATCGGGCAGTTGAACACTGAAGCTTTCTTT.

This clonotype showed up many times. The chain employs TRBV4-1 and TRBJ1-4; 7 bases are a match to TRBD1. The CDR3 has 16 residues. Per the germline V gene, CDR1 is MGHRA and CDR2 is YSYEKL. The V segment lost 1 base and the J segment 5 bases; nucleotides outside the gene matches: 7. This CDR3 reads CASSQVSGQRNEKLFF. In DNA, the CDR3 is TGCGCCAGCAGCCAAGTCTCGGGACAGCGAAATGAAAAACTGTTTTTT.

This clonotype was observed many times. CDR3 amino acids: CASFALQGAKNIQYF. The CDR3 nucleotides are TGTGCCAGCTTCGCCCTACAGGGAGCCAAAAACATTCAGTACTTC. The genes are TRBV18 and TRBJ2-4, with a tentative D call TRBD1 (6 bases). The V gene lost 7 bases and the J gene lost 0 bases, with 13 bases spanning the gap. CDR1 and CDR2 (germline): KGHSH, LQKENI. CDR3 length equals 15 residues.

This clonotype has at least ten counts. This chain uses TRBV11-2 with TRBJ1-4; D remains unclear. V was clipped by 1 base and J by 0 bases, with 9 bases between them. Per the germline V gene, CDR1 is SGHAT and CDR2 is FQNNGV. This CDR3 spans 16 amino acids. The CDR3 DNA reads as TGTGCCAGCAGCTTAGCGGGGTGGGCAACTAATGAAAAACTGTTTTTT. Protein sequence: CASSLAGWATNEKLFF.

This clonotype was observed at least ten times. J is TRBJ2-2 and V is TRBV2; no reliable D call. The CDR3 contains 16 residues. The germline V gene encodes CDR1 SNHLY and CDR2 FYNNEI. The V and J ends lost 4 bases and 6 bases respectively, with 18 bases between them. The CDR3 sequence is CASSGIGHKISGELFF. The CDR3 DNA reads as TGTGCCAGCAGTGGCATCGGCCATAAGATCTCCGGGGAGCTGTTTTTT.

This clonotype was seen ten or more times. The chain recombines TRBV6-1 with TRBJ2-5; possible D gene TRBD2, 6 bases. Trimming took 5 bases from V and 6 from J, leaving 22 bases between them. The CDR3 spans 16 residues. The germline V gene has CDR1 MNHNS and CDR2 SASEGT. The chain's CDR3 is CASSSTTGTGVKTQYF. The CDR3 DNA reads TGTGCCAGCAGTTCTACCACCGGGACTGGGGTAAAGACCCAGTACTTC.

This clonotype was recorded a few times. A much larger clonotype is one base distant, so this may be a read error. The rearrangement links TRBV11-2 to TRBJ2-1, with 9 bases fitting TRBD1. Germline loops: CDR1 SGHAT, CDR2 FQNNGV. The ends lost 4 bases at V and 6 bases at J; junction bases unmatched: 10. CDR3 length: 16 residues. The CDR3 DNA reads TGTGCCAGCAGCTCTCACAGGGGGCCTAAGTGCAATGAGCAGTTCTTC. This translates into CASSSHRGPKCNEQFF.

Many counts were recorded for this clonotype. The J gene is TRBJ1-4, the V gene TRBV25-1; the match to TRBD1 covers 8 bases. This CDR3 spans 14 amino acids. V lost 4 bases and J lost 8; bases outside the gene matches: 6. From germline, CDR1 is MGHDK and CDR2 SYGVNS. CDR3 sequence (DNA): TGTGCCAGCAGTGCACAGGGGGAGGTGGAAAAACTGTTTTTT. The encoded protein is CASSAQGEVEKLFF.

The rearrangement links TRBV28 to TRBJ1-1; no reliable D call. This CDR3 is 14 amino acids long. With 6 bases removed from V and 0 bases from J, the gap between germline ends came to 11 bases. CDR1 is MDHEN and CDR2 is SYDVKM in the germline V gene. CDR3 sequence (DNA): TGTGCCAGCAGCCCTACGAGGATGAACACTGAAGCTTTCTTT. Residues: CASSPTRMNTEAFF.

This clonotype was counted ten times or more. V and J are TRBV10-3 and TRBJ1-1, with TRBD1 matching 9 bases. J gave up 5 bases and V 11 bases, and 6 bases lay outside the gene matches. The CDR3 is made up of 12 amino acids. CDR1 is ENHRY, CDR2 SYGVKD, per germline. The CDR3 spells CASTGGNTEAFF. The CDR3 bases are TGTGCCTCCACAGGGGGCAATACTGAAGCTTTCTTT.

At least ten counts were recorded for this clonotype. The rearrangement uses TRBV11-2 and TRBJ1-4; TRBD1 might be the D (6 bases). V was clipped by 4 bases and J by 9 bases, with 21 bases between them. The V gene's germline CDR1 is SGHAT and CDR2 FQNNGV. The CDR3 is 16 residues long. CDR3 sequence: CASSSIGTYREKKLFF. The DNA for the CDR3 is TGTGCCAGCAGCTCTATCGGGACATATCGGGAAAAAAAACTGTTTTTT. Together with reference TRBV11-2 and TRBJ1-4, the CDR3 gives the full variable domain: EAGVAQSPRYKIIEKRQSVAFWCNPISGHATLYWYQQILGQGPKLLIQFQNNGVVDDSQLPKDRFSAERLKGVDSTLKIQPAKLEDSAVYLCASSSIGTYREKKLFFGSGTQLSVL.

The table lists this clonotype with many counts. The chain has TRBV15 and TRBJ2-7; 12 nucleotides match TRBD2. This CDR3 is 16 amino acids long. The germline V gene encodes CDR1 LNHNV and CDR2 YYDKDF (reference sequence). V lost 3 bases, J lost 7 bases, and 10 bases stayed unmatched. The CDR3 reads CATSSGSLAGGPEQYF. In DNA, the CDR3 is TGTGCCACCAGCAGTGGGAGTCTAGCGGGAGGGCCAGAGCAGTACTTC.